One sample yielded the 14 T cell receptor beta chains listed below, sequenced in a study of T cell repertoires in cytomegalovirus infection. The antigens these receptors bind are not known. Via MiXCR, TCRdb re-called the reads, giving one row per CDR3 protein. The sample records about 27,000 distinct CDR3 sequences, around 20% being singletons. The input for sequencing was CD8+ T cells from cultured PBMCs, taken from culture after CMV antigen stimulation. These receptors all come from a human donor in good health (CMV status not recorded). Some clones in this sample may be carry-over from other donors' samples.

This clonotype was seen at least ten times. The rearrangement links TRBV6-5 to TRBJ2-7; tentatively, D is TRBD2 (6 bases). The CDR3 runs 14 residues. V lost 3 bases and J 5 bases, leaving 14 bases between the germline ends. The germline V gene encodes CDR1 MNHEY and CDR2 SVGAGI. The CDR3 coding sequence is TGTGCCAGCAGTTATCGCGGGGAACCAGACGAGCAGTACTTC. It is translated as CASSYRGEPDEQYF.

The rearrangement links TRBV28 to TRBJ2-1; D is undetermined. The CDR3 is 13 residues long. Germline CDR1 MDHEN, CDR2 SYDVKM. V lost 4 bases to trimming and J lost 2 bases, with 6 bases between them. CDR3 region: CASSSGAYNEQFF. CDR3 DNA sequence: TGTGCCAGCAGTTCCGGTGCCTACAATGAGCAGTTCTTC. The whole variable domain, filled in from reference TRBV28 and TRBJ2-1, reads DVKVTQSSRYLVKRTGEKVFLECVQDMDHENMFWYRQDPGLGLRLIYFSYDVKMKEKGDIPEGYSVSREKKERFSLILESASTNQTSMYLCASSSGAYNEQFFGPGTRLTVL.

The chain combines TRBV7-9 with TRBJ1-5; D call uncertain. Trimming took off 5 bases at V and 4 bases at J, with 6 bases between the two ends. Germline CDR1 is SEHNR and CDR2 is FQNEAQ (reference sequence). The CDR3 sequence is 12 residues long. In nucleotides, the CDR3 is TGTGCCAGCAGCCGATTAAATCAGCCCCAGCATTTT. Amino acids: CASSRLNQPQHF.

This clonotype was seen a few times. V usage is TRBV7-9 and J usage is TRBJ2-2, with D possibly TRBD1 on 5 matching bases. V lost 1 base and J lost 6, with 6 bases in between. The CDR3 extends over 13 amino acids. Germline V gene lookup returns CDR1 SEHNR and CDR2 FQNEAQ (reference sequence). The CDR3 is CASSLGQSGELFF. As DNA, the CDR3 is TGTGCCAGCAGCTTAGGACAGTCCGGGGAGCTGTTTTTT.

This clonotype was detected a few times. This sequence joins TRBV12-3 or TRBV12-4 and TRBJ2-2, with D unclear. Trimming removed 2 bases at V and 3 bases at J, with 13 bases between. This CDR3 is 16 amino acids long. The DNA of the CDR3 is TGTGCCAGCAGTTTAAACGTACGGCGGCACACCGGGGAGCTGTTTTTT. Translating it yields CASSLNVRRHTGELFF.

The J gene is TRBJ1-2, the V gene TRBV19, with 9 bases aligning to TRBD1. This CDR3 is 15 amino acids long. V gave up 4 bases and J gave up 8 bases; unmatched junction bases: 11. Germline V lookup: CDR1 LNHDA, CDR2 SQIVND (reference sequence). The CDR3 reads CASSNVGTGPNGYTF. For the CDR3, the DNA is TGTGCCAGTAGTAATGTCGGGACAGGGCCCAACGGCTACACCTTC.

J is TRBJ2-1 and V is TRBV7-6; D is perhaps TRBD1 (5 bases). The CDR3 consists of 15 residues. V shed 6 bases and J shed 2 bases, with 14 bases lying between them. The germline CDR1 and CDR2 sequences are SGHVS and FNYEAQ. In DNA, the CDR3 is TGTGCCAGCAGTACTGGACACGACCCCTACAATGAGCAGTTCTTC. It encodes CASSTGHDPYNEQFF. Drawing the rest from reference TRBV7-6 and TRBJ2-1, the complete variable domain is GAGVSQSPRYKVTKRGQDVALRCDPISGHVSLYWYRQALGQGPEFLTYFNYEAQQDKSGLPNDRFSAERPEGSISTLTIQRTEQRDSAMYRCASSTGHDPYNEQFFGPGTRLTVL.

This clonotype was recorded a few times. For the CDR3, the DNA is TGCGCCAGCAGCCAAGAAGGGAGAGCTAACTACGAGCAGTACTTC. Translation: CASSQEGRANYEQYF. This chain links TRBV4-1 with TRBJ2-7, with a weak D call TRBD2 (5 bases). V gave up 0 bases and J gave up 3 bases, with 12 bases separating them. The CDR3 runs 15 residues. Germline-derived CDR1 and CDR2 are MGHRA and YSYEKL.

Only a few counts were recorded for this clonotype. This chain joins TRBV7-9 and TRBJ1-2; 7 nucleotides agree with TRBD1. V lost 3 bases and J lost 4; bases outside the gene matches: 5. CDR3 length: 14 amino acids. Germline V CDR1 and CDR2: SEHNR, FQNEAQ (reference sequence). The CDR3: CASSFGQGGYGYTF. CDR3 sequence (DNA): TGTGCCAGCAGCTTTGGTCAGGGGGGCTATGGCTACACCTTC. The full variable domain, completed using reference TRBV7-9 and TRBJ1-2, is DTGVSQNPRHKITKRGQNVTFRCDPISEHNRLYWYRQTLGQGPEFLTYFQNEAQLEKSRLLSDRFSAERPKGSFSTLEIQRTEQGDSAMYLCASSFGQGGYGYTFGSGTRLTVV.

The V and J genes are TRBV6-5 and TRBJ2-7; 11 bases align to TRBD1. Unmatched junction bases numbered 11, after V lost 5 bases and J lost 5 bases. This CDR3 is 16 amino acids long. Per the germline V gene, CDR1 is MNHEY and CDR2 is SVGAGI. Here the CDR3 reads CASSRSGDRGGHEQYF. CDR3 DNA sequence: TGTGCCAGCAGTCGATCCGGGGACAGGGGGGGGCACGAGCAGTACTTC.

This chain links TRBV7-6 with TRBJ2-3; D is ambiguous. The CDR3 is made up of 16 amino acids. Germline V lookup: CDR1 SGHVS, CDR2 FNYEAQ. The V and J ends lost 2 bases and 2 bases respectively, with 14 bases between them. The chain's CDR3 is CASSLIPGPDTDTQYF. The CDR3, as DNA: TGTGCCAGCAGCTTAATCCCTGGCCCAGACACAGATACGCAGTATTTT.

CDR3 region: CASSLTAIAKNIQYF. CDR3 sequence (DNA): TGTGCCAGCAGTCTGACCGCTATAGCCAAAAACATTCAGTACTTC. The chain links TRBV7-9 to TRBJ2-4; D remains unclear. The CDR3 sequence is 15 residues long. Per germline, CDR1 SEHNR and CDR2 FQNEAQ (reference sequence). The ends were cut back, 6 bases at V and 0 bases at J, with 12 bases in the middle.

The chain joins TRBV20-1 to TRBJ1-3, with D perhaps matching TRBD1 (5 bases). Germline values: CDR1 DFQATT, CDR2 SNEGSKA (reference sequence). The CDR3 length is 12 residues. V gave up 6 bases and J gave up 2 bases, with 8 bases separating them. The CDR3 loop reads CSAQQAGNTIYF. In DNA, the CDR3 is TGCAGTGCCCAACAGGCTGGAAACACCATATATTTT.

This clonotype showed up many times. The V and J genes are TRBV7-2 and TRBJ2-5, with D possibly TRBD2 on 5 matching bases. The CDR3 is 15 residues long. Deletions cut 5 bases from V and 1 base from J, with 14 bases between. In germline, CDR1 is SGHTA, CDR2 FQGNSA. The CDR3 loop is CASSGHTGSQETQYF. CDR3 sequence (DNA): TGTGCCAGCAGCGGCCATACTGGGAGCCAAGAGACCCAGTACTTC.